Each of the 21 T cell receptor beta chains below was sequenced from the same sample in a study of cytomegalovirus exposure and HLA in healthy donors. 13 Jbeta primers and 60 Vbeta primers were used for the PCR. The repertoire was sequenced with immunoSEQ multiplex PCR; TCRdb's copy has only in-frame clones and lacks some. The sample has around 130,000 clones, about four fifths seen once. Source material: PBMCs. The receptors here all came from a woman between 40 and 50 years old in good health and CMV-seronegative.

This sequence joins TRBV5-4 and TRBJ2-5, with D perhaps matching TRBD2 (6 bases). The J call may be in error: the DNA end matches TRBJ2-7 better. The CDR3 consists of 15 residues. Germline CDR1 and CDR2: SGHNT and YYREEE (reference sequence). The CDR3 sequence: CASSSEGGPYAEQYF. The DNA for the CDR3 is TGTGCCAGCAGCTCGGAGGGCGGTCCCTATGCCGAGCAGTACTTC.

In DNA form, the CDR3 reads TGTGCCTGGAGTGGAGGTCTAGCGGGGGGGAATGAGCAGTTCTTC. Translated, it gives CAWSGGLAGGNEQFF. V usage is TRBV30 and J usage is TRBJ2-1; 12 bases agree with TRBD2. Germline CDR1 and CDR2: GTSNPN and SVGIG (reference sequence). The CDR3 runs 15 residues. V trimming: 1 base; J trimming: 7 bases; junction bases outside the gene matches: 5.

V is TRBV6-1 and J is TRBJ1-2, with D possibly matching TRBD1 (6 bases). The V gene's germline CDR1 is MNHNS and CDR2 SASEGT. CDR3 length: 15 amino acids. The V end was cut by 6 bases, the J end by 5 bases, with 19 bases between. The CDR3 here is CASRSRTAKWYGYTF. CDR3 coding DNA: TGTGCCAGCAGATCGAGGACAGCTAAATGGTATGGCTACACCTTC.

The chain recombines TRBV7-9 with TRBJ1-5; possible D gene TRBD1, 5 bases. V shed 0 bases and J shed 6 bases, with 15 bases lying between them. The CDR3 has 16 amino acids. Germline CDR1 and CDR2: SEHNR and FQNEAQ (reference sequence). The DNA for the CDR3 is TGTGCCAGCAGCTTAGCAGGCCAGGGTATGAGTCAGCCCCAGCATTTT. Its protein is CASSLAGQGMSQPQHF. Complete variable domain (other parts from reference TRBV7-9 and TRBJ1-5): DTGVSQNPRHKITKRGQNVTFRCDPISEHNRLYWYRQTLGQGPEFLTYFQNEAQLEKSRLLSDRFSAERPKGSFSTLEIQRTEQGDSAMYLCASSLAGQGMSQPQHFGDGTRLSIL.

V gene TRBV7-6 combines with J gene TRBJ2-1; 11 bases line up with TRBD2. This CDR3 is 15 amino acids long. CDR1 is SGHVS and CDR2 is FNYEAQ in the germline V gene. V gave up 5 bases and J gave up 7 bases; unmatched junction bases: 7. The CDR3, as DNA: TGTGCCAGCAGCCCCGGGACTAGCGGAAAAAATGAGCAGTTCTTC. Translating gives CASSPGTSGKNEQFF.

The chain employs TRBV12-5 and TRBJ1-1; tentative D call: TRBD1 (6 bases). Germline V lookup: CDR1 LGHNT, CDR2 FRNRAP. V lost 1 base to trimming and J lost 0 bases, with 15 bases between them. The CDR3 is 17 amino acids. CDR3 DNA sequence: TGTGCTAGTGGTTTGGGGCAGGGGCACGGGGTGAACACTGAAGCTTTCTTT. Protein sequence: CASGLGQGHGVNTEAFF.

The sample holds a few counts of this clone. V is TRBV5-5 and J is TRBJ2-7; D is uncertain. V was pared by 0 bases and J by 7 bases, with 8 bases between. The CDR3 runs to 12 residues. CDR1 is SGHKS, CDR2 YYEKEE, per germline (reference sequence). The CDR3: CASSLALREQYF. The CDR3 DNA reads as TGTGCCAGCAGCTTGGCACTCCGGGAGCAGTACTTC.

This chain connects TRBV5-4 to TRBJ2-1; D may be TRBD1 (6 bases). V was shortened by 4 bases and J by 9 bases, with 14 bases between the two germline ends. The CDR3 is 13 amino acids. Looked up from germline, CDR1 is SGHNT and CDR2 is YYREEE (reference sequence). CDR3 residues: CASSKSGAGEQFF. CDR3 sequence (DNA): TGTGCCAGCAGCAAATCAGGGGCGGGTGAGCAGTTCTTC.

The J gene is TRBJ1-1, the V gene TRBV30; D gene uncertain. The CDR3 has 11 residues. V dropped 3 bases and J dropped 5 bases, with 7 bases sitting between them. From germline, CDR1 is GTSNPN and CDR2 SVGIG (reference sequence). The CDR3 loop reads CAWRTGTEAFF. The DNA for the CDR3 is TGTGCCTGGAGAACGGGGACTGAAGCTTTCTTT.

The V gene is TRBV28, the J gene TRBJ1-1, with 9 bases that match TRBD1. V lost 6 bases and J lost 5; bases outside the gene matches: 10. The CDR3 covers 15 residues. Germline V gene lookup returns CDR1 MDHEN and CDR2 SYDVKM. The CDR3 reads CASRVLQGAITEAFF. The DNA of the CDR3 is TGTGCCAGCAGGGTGTTACAGGGGGCAATAACTGAAGCTTTCTTT.

The V and J genes are TRBV4-1 and TRBJ2-7; D may be TRBD1 (6 bases). The CDR3 sequence is 18 residues long. Germline V gene data show CDR1 as MGHRA and CDR2 as YSYEKL. V shed 2 bases and J shed 5 bases, with 25 bases lying between them. In DNA, the CDR3 is TGCGCCAGCAGCCAATCTTACCGACAAACAGGGCATCTGAACGAGCAGTACTTC. Translating gives CASSQSYRQTGHLNEQYF.

This chain joins TRBV11-3 and TRBJ2-1; 12 bases agree with TRBD2. CDR1 is SGHNT, CDR2 YENEEA, per germline. Trimming took 5 bases from V and 7 from J; bases not matched to a gene: 3. The CDR3 spans 14 residues. The CDR3 spells CASSGTSGLNEQFF. The DNA for the CDR3 is TGTGCCAGCAGCGGGACTAGCGGGCTTAATGAGCAGTTCTTC.

DNA of the CDR3: TGTGCCATCAGTGAGTCGGCGGACATACCTTACTACGAGCAGTACTTC. This translates into CAISESADIPYYEQYF. The chain combines TRBV10-3 with TRBJ2-5, with a possible D match to TRBD1 (5 bases). The DNA end favors TRBJ2-7, so the J call may be wrong. The CDR3 loop spans 16 amino acids. The germline gives CDR1 ENHRY, CDR2 SYGVKD.

V usage is TRBV5-3 and J usage is TRBJ2-7; 8 bases are shared with TRBD1. TRBV5-3 is marked as an open reading frame, function uncertain. V dropped 4 bases and J dropped 4; count of bases not matched to a gene: 10. This CDR3 is built from 15 residues. Written as DNA, the CDR3 is TGTGCCAGAAGCGGAGCAGGGGGCGCCGGTTACGAGCAGTACTTC. Protein: CARSGAGGAGYEQYF.

CDR3 DNA sequence: TGTGCCAGCAGCTTAAACGGTCGGGCTAGCGGTAACAATGAGCAGTTCTTC. Its translation: CASSLNGRASGNNEQFF. The gene calls are TRBV7-8 and TRBJ2-1; 7 bases agree with TRBD2. CDR1 and CDR2 (germline): SGHVS, FQNEAQ. The CDR3 extends over 17 amino acids. V lost 2 bases, J lost 5 bases, and 12 bases stayed unmatched.

This sequence joins TRBV5-1 and TRBJ2-6; D is uncertain. The ends were cut back, 5 bases at V and 0 bases at J, with 6 bases in the middle. The CDR3 loop spans 14 amino acids. The germline gives CDR1 SGHRS, CDR2 YFSETQ. The chain's CDR3 is CASSSSSGANVLTF. For the CDR3, the DNA is TGCGCCAGCAGTAGTTCCTCTGGGGCCAACGTCCTGACTTTC.

The chain employs TRBV2 and TRBJ1-1; D perhaps matches TRBD1 (6 bases). Germline assignment: CDR1 SNHLY and CDR2 FYNNEI. The CDR3 runs to 12 residues. Trimming removed 5 bases from V and 9 bases from J, with 13 bases in between. This CDR3 reads CASSNQGLKAFF. The CDR3 DNA sequence: TGTGCCAGCAGTAATCAGGGGCTAAAAGCTTTCTTT.

This clone was detected a few times. The chain carries TRBV5-6 and TRBJ1-1; D not certain. The V end was cut by 9 bases, the J end by 0 bases, with 15 bases between. Germline V gene data show CDR1 as SGHDT and CDR2 as YYEEEE. The CDR3 is 14 amino acids. Here the CDR3 DNA reads TGTGCCACACGGGGTTGGTGGATGAACACTGAAGCTTTCTTT. It yields the protein CATRGWWMNTEAFF. The full variable domain, rest sourced from reference TRBV5-6 and TRBJ1-1, is DAGVTQSPTHLIKTRGQQVTLRCSPKSGHDTVSWYQQALGQGPQFIFQYYEEEERQRGNFPDRFSGHQFPNYSSELNVNALLLGDSALYLCATRGWWMNTEAFFGQGTRLTVV.

This clone was observed a few times. The chain couples TRBV4-1 to TRBJ1-2; D not certain. V was cut by 1 base and J by 4 bases, with 4 bases left in between. The CDR3 sequence is 12 residues long. Germline assignment: CDR1 MGHRA and CDR2 YSYEKL. CDR3 protein: CASSQGAYGYTF. The CDR3, as DNA: TGCGCCAGCAGCCAAGGGGCCTATGGCTACACCTTC.

The chain recombines TRBV11-2 with TRBJ2-7; D uncertain. The length of the CDR3 is 13 residues. V lost 3 bases, J lost 1 base, and 7 bases lay in between. CDR1 and CDR2 (germline): SGHAT, FQNNGV. The CDR3 nucleotides read TGTGCCAGCAGCTTTGACAATTCCTACGAGCAGTACTTC. Amino acid sequence: CASSFDNSYEQYF.

The J gene is TRBJ2-5, the V gene TRBV7-9; 7 nucleotides agree with TRBD1. The CDR3 is made up of 13 amino acids. J gave up 5 bases and V 8 bases, and 8 bases lay outside the gene matches. Germline CDR1 reads SEHNR; CDR2 reads FQNEAQ (reference sequence). CDR3: CASRTGGWETQYF. In nucleotides, the CDR3 is TGTGCCAGCCGGACAGGCGGGTGGGAGACCCAGTACTTC.